Described below is a single TCR beta chain sequence and its context. The target antigen is unknown. This sample is drawn from a study of T cells in Graves' hyperthyroidism and ophthalmopathy. Study results and caveats: Patients with ophthalmopathy were separated from those with stable hyperthyroidism by a 13 V-J model.

Inclusion characteristics of ophthalmopathy patients comprised a Clinical Activity Score of at least 3, a NOSPECS grade of at least 4, and duration under 3 months. Clinical symptoms, serum thyroxine and TRAb, thyroid ultrasound and orbital computed tomography were used for the diagnoses. The CDR3 runs to 14 residues. Germline CDR1 reads MGHRA; CDR2 reads YSYEKL. The trim removed 8 bases at V and 0 bases at J, leaving 7 bases unmatched. The investigators amplified TCR beta CDR3 regions from RNA transcripts. The HTBI primer set drove a first-round RT-PCR of the TCR CDR3. From the multiplex PCR reads, TCRdb called clonotypes with MiXCR, one entry per CDR3 protein. Of about 600,000 distinct CDR3 sequences in the sample, roughly 15% were seen once.

Sequencing was performed on blood. This chain joins TRBV4-1 and TRBJ2-7; TRBD1 aligns across 7 bases. This TCR was sampled from a woman aged 40 to 50 with Graves' ophthalmopathy. The CDR3 sequence is CASSIRDSSYEQYF. The CDR3 DNA reads TGCGCCAGCTCTATCCGGGACAGCTCCTACGAGCAGTACTTC.